The clone carrying this T cell receptor beta chain has ten or more counts. The antigen is not known. This record belongs to a study of cytomegalovirus exposure and HLA in healthy donors. The study's findings and limits: In vitro experiments confirmed that three CMV-associated chains were specific for CMV antigens. It was reported that the classifier diagnosed cytomegalovirus status with high specificity and sensitivity in both the original and validation cohorts.

Donors came from a validation cohort of over a hundred subjects, distinct from the first 666-subject cohort. Profiling relied on immunoSEQ multiplex PCR, and the TCRdb table lists in-frame clones only, not all of them. The sample consists of over 110,000 clones, around 87% of them appearing once. The trim removed 2 bases at V and 9 bases at J, leaving 12 bases unmatched. The CDR3 totals 16 residues. The germline V gene encodes CDR1 MNHNS and CDR2 SASEGT. The origin of this receptor is a man between 18 and 29 years old in good health and CMV-seropositive. The sequencing input was PBMCs. The chain recombines TRBV6-1 with TRBJ1-5, with 8 bases matching TRBD1. For the CDR3, the DNA is TGTGCCAGCAGTGAAACCGGCGGGACAGGCGCAGGGCCCCAGCATTTT. Amino acids: CASSETGGTGAGPQHF.